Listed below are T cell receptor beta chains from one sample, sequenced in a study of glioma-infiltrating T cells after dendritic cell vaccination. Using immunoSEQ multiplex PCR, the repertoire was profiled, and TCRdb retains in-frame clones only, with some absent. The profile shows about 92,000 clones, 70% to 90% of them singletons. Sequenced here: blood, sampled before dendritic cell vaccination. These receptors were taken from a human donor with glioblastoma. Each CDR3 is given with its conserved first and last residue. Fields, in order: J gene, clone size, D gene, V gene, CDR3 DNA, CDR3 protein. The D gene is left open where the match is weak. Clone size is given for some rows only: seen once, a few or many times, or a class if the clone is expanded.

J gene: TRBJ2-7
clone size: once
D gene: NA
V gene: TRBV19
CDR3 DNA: TGTGCCAGTAGTATAGTTGGCGGAGCCTACGAGCAGTACTTC
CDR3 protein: CASSIVGGAYEQYF

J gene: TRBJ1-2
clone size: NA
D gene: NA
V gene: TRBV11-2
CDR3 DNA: TGTGCCAGCAGCCGAATCTCCGGAACCCCCGGGTCGATTTATGGCTACACCTTC
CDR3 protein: CASSRISGTPGSIYGYTF

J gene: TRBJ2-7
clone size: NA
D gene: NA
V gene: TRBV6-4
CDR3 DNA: TGTGCCAGCAGTGACGTTCAGGAGGTGTCCTACGAGCAGTACTTC
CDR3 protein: CASSDVQEVSYEQYF

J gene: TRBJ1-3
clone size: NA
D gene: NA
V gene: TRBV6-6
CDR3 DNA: TGTGCCAGCAGCAAGACAGGCTCTGGAAACACCATATATTTT
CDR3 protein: CASSKTGSGNTIYF

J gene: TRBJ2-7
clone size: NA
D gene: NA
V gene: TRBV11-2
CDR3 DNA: TGTGCCAGCAGCTTAACCGGGGGACCATCCTACGAGCAGTACTTC
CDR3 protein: CASSLTGGPSYEQYF

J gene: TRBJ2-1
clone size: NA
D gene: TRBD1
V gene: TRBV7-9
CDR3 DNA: TGTGCCAGCAGCTTAGTTCGGACAGGGCTTAATGAGCAGTTCTTC
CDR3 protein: CASSLVRTGLNEQFF

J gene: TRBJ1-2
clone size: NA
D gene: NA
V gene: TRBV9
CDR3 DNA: TGTGCCAGCAGCGTAGACCAAGTCATCGGTGGACCAGGGAATAAGGCCTTC
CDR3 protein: CASSVDQVIGGPGNKAF

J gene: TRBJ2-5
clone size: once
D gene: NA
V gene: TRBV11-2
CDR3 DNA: TGTGCCAGCAGCAGAGGACTATCCCAAGAGACCCAGTACTTC
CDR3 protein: CASSRGLSQETQYF

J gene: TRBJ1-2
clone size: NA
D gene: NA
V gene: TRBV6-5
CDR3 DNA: TGTGCCAGCAGAGACACGAACTATGGCTACACCTTC
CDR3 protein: CASRDTNYGYTF

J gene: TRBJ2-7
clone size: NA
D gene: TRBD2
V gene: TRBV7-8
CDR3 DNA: TGTGCCAGCAGCCCGGACACGGGACTAGGAGCCTACGAGCAGTACTTC
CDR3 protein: CASSPDTGLGAYEQYF